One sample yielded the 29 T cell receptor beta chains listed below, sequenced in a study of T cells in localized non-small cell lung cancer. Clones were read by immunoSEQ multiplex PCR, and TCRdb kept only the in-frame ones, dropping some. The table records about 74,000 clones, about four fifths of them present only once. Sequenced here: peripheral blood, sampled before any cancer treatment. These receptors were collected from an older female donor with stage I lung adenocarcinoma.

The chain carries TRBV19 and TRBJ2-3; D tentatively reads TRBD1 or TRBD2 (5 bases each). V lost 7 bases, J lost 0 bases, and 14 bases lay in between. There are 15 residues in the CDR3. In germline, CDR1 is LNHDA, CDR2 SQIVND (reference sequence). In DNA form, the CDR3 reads TGTGCCAGTAAATCCCGGGGCCAAAGCACAGATACGCAGTATTTT. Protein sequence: CASKSRGQSTDTQYF.

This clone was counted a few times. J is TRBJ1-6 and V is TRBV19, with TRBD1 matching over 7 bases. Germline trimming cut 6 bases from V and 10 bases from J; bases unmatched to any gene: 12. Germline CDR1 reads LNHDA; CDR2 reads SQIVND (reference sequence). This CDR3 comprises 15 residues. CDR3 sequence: CASRFEQGTGSPLHF. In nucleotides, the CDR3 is TGTGCCAGTAGATTCGAACAGGGGACGGGATCACCCCTCCACTTT.

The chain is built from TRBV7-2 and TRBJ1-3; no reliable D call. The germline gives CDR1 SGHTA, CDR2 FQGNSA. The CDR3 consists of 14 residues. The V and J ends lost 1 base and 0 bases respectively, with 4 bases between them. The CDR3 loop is CASSLVLSGNTIYF. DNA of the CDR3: TGTGCCAGCAGCTTAGTTCTCTCTGGAAACACCATATATTTT.

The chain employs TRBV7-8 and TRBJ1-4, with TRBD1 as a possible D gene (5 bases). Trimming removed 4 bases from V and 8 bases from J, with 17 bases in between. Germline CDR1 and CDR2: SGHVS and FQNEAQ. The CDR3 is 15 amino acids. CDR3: CASSYSGTMGEKLFF. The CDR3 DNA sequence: TGTGCCAGCAGCTACTCCGGGACGATGGGGGAAAAACTGTTTTTT.

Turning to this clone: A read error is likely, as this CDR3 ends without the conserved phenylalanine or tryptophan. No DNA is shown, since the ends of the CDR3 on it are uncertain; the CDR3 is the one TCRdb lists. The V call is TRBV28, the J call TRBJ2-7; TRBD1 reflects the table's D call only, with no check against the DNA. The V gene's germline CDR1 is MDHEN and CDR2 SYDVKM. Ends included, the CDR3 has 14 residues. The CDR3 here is CASTSGTEIPPEFD.

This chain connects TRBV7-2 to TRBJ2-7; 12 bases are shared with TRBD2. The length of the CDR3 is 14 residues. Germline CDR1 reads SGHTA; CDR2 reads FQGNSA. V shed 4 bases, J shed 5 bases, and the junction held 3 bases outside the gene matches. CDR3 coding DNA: TGTGCCAGCAGCTCTAGCGGGAGGGCCCACGAGCAGTACTTC. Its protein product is CASSSSGRAHEQYF.

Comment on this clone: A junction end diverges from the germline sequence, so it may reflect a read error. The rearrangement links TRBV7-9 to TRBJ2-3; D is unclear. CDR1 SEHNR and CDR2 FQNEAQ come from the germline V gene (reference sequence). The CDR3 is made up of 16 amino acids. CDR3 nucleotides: TGTGCCGGCAGCTTAGGCCTAGGGAAGAGCACAGATACGCAGTATTTT. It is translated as CAGSLGLGKSTDTQYF.

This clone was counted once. CDR3 coding DNA: TGTGCCAGCAGCTTAGCCGGCTCCGCCTACAATGAGCAGTTCTTC. Its translation is CASSLAGSAYNEQFF. This chain links TRBV7-8 with TRBJ2-1; D uncertain. The CDR3 has 15 residues. Germline CDR1 is SGHVS and CDR2 is FQNEAQ. The V and J ends lost 0 bases and 2 bases respectively, with 8 bases between them.

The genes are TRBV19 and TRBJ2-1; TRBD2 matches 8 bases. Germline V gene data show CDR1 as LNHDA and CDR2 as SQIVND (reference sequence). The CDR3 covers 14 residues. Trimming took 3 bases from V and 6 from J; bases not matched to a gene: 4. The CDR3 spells CASSIRGTSNEQFF. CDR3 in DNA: TGTGCCAGTAGTATTAGGGGGACTAGCAATGAGCAGTTCTTC.

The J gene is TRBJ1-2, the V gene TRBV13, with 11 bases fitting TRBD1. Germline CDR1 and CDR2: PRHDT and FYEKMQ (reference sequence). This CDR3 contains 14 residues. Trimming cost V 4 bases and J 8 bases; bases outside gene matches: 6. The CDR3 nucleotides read TGTGCCAGCAGCTCCGGGACAGGGGGGCGAGGCTACACCTTC. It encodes CASSSGTGGRGYTF.

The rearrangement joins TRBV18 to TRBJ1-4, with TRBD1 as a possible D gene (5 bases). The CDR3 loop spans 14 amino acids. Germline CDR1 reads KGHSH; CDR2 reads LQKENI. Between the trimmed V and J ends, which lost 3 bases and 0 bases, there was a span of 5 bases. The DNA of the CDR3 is TGTGCCAGCTCACCGGGGGCAACTAATGAAAAACTGTTTTTT. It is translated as CASSPGATNEKLFF.

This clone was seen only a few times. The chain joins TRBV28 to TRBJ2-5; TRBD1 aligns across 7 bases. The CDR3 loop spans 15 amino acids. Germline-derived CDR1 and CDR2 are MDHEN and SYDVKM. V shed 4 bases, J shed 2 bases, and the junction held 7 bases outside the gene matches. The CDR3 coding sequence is TGTGCCAGCAGTTCGGGACAGAGACCGCAAGAGACCCAGTACTTC. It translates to CASSSGQRPQETQYF.

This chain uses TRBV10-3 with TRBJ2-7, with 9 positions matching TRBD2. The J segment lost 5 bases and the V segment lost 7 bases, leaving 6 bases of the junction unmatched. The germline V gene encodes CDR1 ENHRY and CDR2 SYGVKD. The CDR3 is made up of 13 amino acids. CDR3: CAIKVAGDHEQYF. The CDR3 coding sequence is TGTGCCATCAAAGTAGCGGGAGACCACGAGCAGTACTTC.

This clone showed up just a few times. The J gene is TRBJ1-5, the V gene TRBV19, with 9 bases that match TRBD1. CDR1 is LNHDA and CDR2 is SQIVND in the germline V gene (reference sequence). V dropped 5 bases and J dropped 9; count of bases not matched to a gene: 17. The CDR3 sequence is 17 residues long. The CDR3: CASSSSQGAATVRPQHF. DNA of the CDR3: TGTGCCAGTAGTTCTTCACAGGGGGCAGCAACGGTTCGGCCCCAGCATTTT.

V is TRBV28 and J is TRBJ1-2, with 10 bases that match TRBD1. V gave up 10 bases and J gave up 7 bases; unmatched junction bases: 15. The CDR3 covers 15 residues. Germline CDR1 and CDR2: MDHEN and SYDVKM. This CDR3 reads CATGRLGTGASGYTF. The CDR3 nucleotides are TGTGCCACCGGTAGGTTAGGGACAGGGGCATCTGGCTACACCTTC.

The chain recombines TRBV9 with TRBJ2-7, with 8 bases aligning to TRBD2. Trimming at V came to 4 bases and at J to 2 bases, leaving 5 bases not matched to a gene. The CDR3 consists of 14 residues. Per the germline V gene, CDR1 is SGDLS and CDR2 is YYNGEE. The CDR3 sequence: CASSPSGGAYEQYF. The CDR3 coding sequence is TGTGCCAGCAGCCCCTCGGGGGGGGCCTACGAGCAGTACTTC.

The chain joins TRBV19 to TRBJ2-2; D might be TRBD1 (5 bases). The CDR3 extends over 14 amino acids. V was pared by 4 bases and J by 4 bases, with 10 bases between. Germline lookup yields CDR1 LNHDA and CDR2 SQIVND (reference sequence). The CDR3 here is CASSTQGTTGELFF. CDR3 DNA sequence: TGTGCCAGTAGTACCCAGGGTACCACCGGGGAGCTGTTTTTT.

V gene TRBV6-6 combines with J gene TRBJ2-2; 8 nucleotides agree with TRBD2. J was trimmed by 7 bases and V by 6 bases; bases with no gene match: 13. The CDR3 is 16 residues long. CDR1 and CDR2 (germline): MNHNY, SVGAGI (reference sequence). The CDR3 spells CASSPGTSIVRGELFF. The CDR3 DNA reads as TGTGCCAGCAGCCCCGGGACTAGTATTGTCCGCGGGGAGCTGTTTTTT.

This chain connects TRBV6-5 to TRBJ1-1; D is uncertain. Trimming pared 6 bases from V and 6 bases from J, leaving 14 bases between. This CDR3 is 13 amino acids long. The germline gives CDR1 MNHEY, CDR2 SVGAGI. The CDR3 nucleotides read TGTGCCAGCAGCCCCAGCGGAATGGCTGAAGCTTTCTTT. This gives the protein CASSPSGMAEAFF.

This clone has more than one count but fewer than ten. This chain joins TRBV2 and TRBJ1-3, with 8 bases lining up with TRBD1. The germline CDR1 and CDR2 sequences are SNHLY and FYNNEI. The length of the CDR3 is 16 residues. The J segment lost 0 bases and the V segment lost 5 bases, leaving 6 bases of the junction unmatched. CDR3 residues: CASSPHRGNSGNTIYF. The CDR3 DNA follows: TGTGCCAGCAGTCCCCACAGGGGGAACTCTGGAAACACCATATATTTT.

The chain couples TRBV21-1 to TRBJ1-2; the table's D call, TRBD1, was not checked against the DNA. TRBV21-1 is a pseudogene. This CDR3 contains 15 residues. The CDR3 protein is CASSPLPGANYGYTF. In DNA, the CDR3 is TGTGCCAGCAGCCCCCTCCCTGGGGCCAACTATGGCTACACCTTC.

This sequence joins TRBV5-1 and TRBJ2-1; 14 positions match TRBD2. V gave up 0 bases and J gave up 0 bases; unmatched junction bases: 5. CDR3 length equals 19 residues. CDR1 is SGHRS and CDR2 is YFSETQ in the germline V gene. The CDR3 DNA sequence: TGCGCCAGCAGCTTGGCCGGGACTAGCGGGGGAAGCTCCTACAATGAGCAGTTCTTC. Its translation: CASSLAGTSGGSSYNEQFF.

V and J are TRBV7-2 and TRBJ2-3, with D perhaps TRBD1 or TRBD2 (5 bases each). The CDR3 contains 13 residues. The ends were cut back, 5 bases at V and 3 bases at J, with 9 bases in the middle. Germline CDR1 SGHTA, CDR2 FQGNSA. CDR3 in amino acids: CASSMRGTDTQYF. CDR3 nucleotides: TGTGCCAGCAGCATGAGGGGTACAGATACGCAGTATTTT.

CDR3 loop: CASSKGENGGNEQFF. CDR3 DNA: TGTGCCAGTAGTAAAGGAGAGAATGGTGGCAATGAGCAGTTCTTC. This rearrangement joins TRBV19 to TRBJ2-1; no clear D gene. CDR3 length equals 15 residues. Germline assignment: CDR1 LNHDA and CDR2 SQIVND (reference sequence). Deletions cut 4 bases from V and 6 bases from J, with 16 bases between.

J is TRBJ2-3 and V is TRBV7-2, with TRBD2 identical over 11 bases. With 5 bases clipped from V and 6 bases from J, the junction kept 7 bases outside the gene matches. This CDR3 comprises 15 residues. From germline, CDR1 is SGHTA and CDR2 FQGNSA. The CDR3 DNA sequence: TGTGCCAGCAGCGATAGCGGGAGGGCCTTTGATACGCAGTATTTT. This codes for CASSDSGRAFDTQYF.

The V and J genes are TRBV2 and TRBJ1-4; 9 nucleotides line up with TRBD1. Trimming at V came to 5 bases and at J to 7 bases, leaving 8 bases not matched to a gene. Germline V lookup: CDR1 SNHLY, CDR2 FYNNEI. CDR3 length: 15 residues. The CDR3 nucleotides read TGTGCCAGCAGTCACCCGGGGGACAGGGTTGAAAAACTGTTTTTT. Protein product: CASSHPGDRVEKLFF.

CDR3 DNA sequence: TGTGCCACCAGCAGAGATAACAGGGGTTATAGCAATCAGCCCCAGCATTTT. Protein: CATSRDNRGYSNQPQHF. The chain carries TRBV15 and TRBJ1-5, with 7 bases lining up with TRBD1. V lost 0 bases and J lost 0; bases outside the gene matches: 5. The CDR3 contains 17 residues. Germline values: CDR1 LNHNV, CDR2 YYDKDF (reference sequence).

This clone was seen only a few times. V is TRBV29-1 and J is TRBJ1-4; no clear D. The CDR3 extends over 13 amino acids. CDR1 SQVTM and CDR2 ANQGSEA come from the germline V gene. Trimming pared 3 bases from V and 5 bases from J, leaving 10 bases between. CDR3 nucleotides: TGCAGCGTTGAGGGGAGTGGGAATGAAAAACTGTTTTTT. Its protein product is CSVEGSGNEKLFF.

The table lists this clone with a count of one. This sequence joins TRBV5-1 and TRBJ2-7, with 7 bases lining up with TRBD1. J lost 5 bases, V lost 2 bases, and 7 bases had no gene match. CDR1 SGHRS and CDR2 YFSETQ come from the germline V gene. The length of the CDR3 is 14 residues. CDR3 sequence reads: CASSFGRGIHEQYF. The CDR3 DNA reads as TGCGCCAGCAGCTTCGGCAGGGGGATACACGAGCAGTACTTC.